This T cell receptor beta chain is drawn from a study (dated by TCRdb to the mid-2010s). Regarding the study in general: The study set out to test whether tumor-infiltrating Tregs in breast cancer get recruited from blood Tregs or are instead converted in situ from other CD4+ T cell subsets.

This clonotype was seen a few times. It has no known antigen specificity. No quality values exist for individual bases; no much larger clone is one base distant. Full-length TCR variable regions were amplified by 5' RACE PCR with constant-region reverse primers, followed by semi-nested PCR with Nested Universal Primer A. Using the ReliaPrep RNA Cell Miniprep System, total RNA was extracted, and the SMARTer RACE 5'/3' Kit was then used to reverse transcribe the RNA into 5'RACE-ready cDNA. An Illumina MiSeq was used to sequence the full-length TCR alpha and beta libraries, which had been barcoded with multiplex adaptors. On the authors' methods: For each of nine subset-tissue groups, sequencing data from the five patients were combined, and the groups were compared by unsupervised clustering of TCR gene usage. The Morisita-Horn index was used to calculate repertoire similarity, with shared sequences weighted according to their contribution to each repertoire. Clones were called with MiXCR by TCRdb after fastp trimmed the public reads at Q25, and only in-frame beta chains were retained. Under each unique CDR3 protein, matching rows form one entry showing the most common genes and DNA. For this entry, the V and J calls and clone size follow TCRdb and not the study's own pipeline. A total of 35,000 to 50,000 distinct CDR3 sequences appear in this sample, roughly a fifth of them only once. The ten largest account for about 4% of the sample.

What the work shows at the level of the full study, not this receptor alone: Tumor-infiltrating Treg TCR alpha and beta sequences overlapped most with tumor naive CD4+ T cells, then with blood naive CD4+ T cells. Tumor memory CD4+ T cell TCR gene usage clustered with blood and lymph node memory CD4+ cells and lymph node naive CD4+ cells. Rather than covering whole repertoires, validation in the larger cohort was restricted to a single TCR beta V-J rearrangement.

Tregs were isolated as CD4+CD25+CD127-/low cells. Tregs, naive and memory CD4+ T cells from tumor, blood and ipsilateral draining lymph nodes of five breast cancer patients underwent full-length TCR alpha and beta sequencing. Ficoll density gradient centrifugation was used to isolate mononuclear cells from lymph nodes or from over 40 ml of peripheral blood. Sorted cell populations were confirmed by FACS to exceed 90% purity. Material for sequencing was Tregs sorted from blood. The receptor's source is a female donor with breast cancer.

The CDR3 has the sequence CASSLVAPAAGGETQYF. The DNA sequence follows: TGTGCCAGCAGCTTAGTCGCCCCGGCAGCGGGTGGGGAGACCCAGTACTTC. The chain uses TRBV7-9 and TRBJ2-5; TRBD2 could be the D gene, as 6 bases match. V is clipped by 1 base and J by 5 bases, and the sequence between their germline boundaries is 20 bases long. Taken from the germline V gene (reference sequence), the CDR1 and CDR2 loops are SEHNR and FQNEAQ. The CDR3 numbers 17 residues from cysteine through phenylalanine. The only DNA kept is the CDR3, 51 bases in frame from the first base. The CDR3, completed at both ends by the reference TRBV7-9 and TRBJ2-5 genes, gives the full variable domain DTGVSQNPRHKITKRGQNVTFRCDPISEHNRLYWYRQTLGQGPEFLTYFQNEAQLEKSRLLSDRFSAERPKGSFSTLEIQRTEQGDSAMYLCASSLVAPAAGGETQYFGPGTRLLVL.